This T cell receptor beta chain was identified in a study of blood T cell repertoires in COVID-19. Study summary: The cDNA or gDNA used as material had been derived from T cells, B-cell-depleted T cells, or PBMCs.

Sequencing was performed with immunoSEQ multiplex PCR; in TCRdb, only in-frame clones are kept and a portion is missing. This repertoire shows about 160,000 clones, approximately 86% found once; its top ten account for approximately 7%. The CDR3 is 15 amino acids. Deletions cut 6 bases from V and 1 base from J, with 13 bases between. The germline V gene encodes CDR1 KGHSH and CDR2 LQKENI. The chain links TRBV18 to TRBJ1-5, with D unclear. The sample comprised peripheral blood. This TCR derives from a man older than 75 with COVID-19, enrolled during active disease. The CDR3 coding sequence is TGTGCCAGCTCCTCGGGAGGGCCGAGCAATCAGCCCCAGCATTTT. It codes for CASSSGGPSNQPQHF.